This section outlines one TCR beta chain sequence together with its context. This clonotype was detected a few times. It lacks a known antigen. Nothing much larger sits one base from this clone, and base qualities are not available. The data stem from a study of blood T cells in healthy people across ages (dated by TCRdb to 2014 to 2015). General notes on the study: In model experiments, template switching captured roughly one uniquely barcoded TCR beta cDNA molecule for every two T cells. To avoid experimental bias, donors of different ages were randomly spread across the sequencing lanes. The study analyzed two additional independent replicas of 1 million unique cDNA reads from the same blood draw for two donors, one aged 18 to 30 and one aged 80 or older. Age-related changes in TCR beta repertoire diversity were measured in the study by deep sequencing normalized with unique cDNA molecular identifiers. The donors were divided into four age groups: young (average around 16 years), middle-aged (roughly 40), aged (approximately 59) and long-lived (around 80).

The CDR3, cysteine through phenylalanine, is 18 amino acids long. Just CDR3 DNA is preserved here, 54 bases in frame from base 1. What the authors observed across the whole study: Compared with the aged group, more naive CD4+ T cells, fewer expanded clones and increased TCR diversity were shown by the long-lived group, suggesting age selection. The percentage of naive T cells measured by flow cytometry correlated strongly with observed TCR beta diversity. Conclusive comparison of naive and antigen-experienced compartments was prevented by the profiling of bulk unsorted PBMCs. Because the CMV infection status of the donors was unknown, age-related changes in expanded clonotypes may potentially have been confounded. Observed TCR beta diversity per million T cells fell roughly linearly with age, and a significant reduction was already apparent by age about 43. Estimates of total diversity based on one million sequenced T cells were considered lower bounds and underestimates.

Donors were a few dozen systemically healthy Caucasian individuals from Russia aged roughly 6 to 95 years. Each donor gave ten milliliters of peripheral blood, collected into EDTA-treated Vacutainer tubes. Ficoll-Paque density-gradient centrifugation was used to isolate PBMCs, with at least 6 million obtained per sample. Total RNA, at least 5 micrograms per sample, was extracted from PBMCs with Trizol reagent. For every donor, flow cytometry on a PBMC aliquot measured the percentage of naive CD45RAhigh/CD27high T cells. The method was 5' RACE. For sequencing, an Illumina HiSeq 2500 was employed. A second PCR of 7 to 11 cycles was run with a J-beta primer mix and a sample-barcoded 5' primer. A template-switch 5' adaptor carrying 12 random nucleotides introduced a unique molecular identifier onto each TCR beta cDNA molecule. Each sample yielded at least 2.5 million CDR3-containing paired-end reads. The Mint cDNA synthesis kit, primed by a TRBC-specific oligonucleotide, was used to synthesize first-strand cDNA from all RNA. Following uracil-DNA glycosylase treatment, all cDNA underwent a first 18-cycle PCR with the universal primers M1SS and BC2_uni_R. In the original analysis: For normalization, 1 million high-quality reads, each with a distinct molecular identifier, were randomly selected from each sample. Reads sharing molecular identifiers were discarded rather than binned into consensus sequences. MiTCR, run with a Q25 quality threshold and the strictest error-elimination algorithm, handled CDR3 identification, clonotype clustering and error correction. A nonparametric unseen species model using Euler transformation provided a lower-bound estimate of total TCR beta diversity. TCRdb passed the public sequencing reads through fastp at Q25 and MiXCR, retaining productive beta sequences. Every CDR3 protein is listed once, alongside the most common genes and DNA of its rows. The V and J calls shown here were made by TCRdb, not taken from the authors' results. The sample table records about 1.1 million distinct CDR3 sequences; more than 30% of these occur just once. The ten largest make up under 15% of the sample.

The sequencing input was blood. The chain couples TRBV21-1 to TRBJ2-7; the table gives TRBD2 as D, unverified against the DNA. TRBV21-1 is a pseudogene locus. The receptor was isolated from a man aged 18 to 30 in good health. The CDR3 reads as follows: CASSTGKDRLADSYEQYF. The DNA sequence is given as TGTGCCAGCAGCACCGGCAAAGATCGGCTAGCGGACTCCTACGAGCAGTACTTC.